The rows below give T cell receptor beta chains drawn from one sample of a study of blood T cells in healthy people across ages. TCRdb re-called the 5' RACE reads through MiXCR, storing one row per CDR3 protein. The data hold around 1,000,000 distinct CDR3 sequences, with around 25% observed a single time. This sample also belongs to another study, concerning T cells of mothers and their children.

Input material: blood. These receptors originate from a girl aged 2-10 years in good health. Each CDR3 is given with its conserved first and last residue. Fields, in order: V gene, J gene, D gene, clone size, CDR3 DNA, CDR3 protein. D genes are given only for firm matches. The size of a clone is reported for some rows only, either as once, few or many, or as a class for expanded clones.

v_gene: TRBV6-6
j_gene: TRBJ2-5
d_gene: -
abundance: -
CDR3nt: TGTGCCACCAAACAGGGATCAGAGACCCAGTACTTC
CDR3aa: CATKQGSETQYF

v_gene: TRBV3-1
j_gene: TRBJ1-2
d_gene: -
abundance: -
CDR3nt: TGTGCCAGCAGCCAAAGGTACAGCTATGGCTACACCTTC
CDR3aa: CASSQRYSYGYTF

v_gene: TRBV7-3
j_gene: TRBJ2-7
d_gene: -
abundance: -
CDR3nt: TGTGCCAGCAGCCTTGGGGCCTTTGGAGAGCAGTACTTC
CDR3aa: CASSLGAFGEQYF

v_gene: TRBV9
j_gene: TRBJ2-1
d_gene: -
abundance: few
CDR3nt: TGTGCCAGCAGCGAGGCAGGGTTATCCTACAATGAGCAGTTCTTC
CDR3aa: CASSEAGLSYNEQFF

v_gene: TRBV14
j_gene: TRBJ2-4
d_gene: -
abundance: -
CDR3nt: TGTGCCAGCAGCCAAGACATCGGTATCAACATTCAGTACTTC
CDR3aa: CASSQDIGINIQYF

v_gene: TRBV12-3/TRBV12-4
j_gene: TRBJ2-5
d_gene: -
abundance: many
CDR3nt: TGTGCCAGCAGCTTAGGGCCCGCCCAAGAGACCCAGTACTTC
CDR3aa: CASSLGPAQETQYF

v_gene: TRBV12-3/TRBV12-4
j_gene: TRBJ2-7
d_gene: -
abundance: -
CDR3nt: TGTGCCAGCAGTTTATGGGGCGGAACGCAGTACTTC
CDR3aa: CASSLWGGTQYF

v_gene: TRBV12-5
j_gene: TRBJ2-5
d_gene: -
abundance: few
CDR3nt: TGTGCTAGTGGTTCCCGATTGGGGGGTTTAAGTGAGACCCAGTACTTC
CDR3aa: CASGSRLGGLSETQYF

v_gene: TRBV5-1
j_gene: TRBJ2-1
d_gene: TRBD2
abundance: few
CDR3nt: TGCGCCAGCCGTACTAGCGGGCTCTACAATGAGCAGTTCTTT
CDR3aa: CASRTSGLYNEQFF

v_gene: TRBV4-3
j_gene: TRBJ2-7
d_gene: TRBD1
abundance: few
CDR3nt: TGCGCCAGCAGCCAGGACAGGGTCAACTACGAGCAGTACTTC
CDR3aa: CASSQDRVNYEQYF

v_gene: TRBV7-2
j_gene: TRBJ2-7
d_gene: -
abundance: few
CDR3nt: TGTGCCAGCAGCTTATCGAGCGGCTTCTACGAGCAGTACTTC
CDR3aa: CASSLSSGFYEQYF

v_gene: TRBV29-1
j_gene: TRBJ2-5
d_gene: -
abundance: few
CDR3nt: TGCAGCGCCCGACAGGTTATCCAAGAGACCCAGTACTTC
CDR3aa: CSARQVIQETQYF

v_gene: TRBV7-3
j_gene: TRBJ1-1
d_gene: -
abundance: -
CDR3nt: TGTGCCAGCAGCCTATACAGGGACGGAGTCGCTTTCTTT
CDR3aa: CASSLYRDGVAFF

v_gene: TRBV28
j_gene: TRBJ2-1
d_gene: -
abundance: -
CDR3nt: TGTGCCAGCAGCCCGAGGGGGTCGAGCAATGAGCAGTTCTTC
CDR3aa: CASSPRGSSNEQFF

v_gene: TRBV6-1
j_gene: TRBJ2-3
d_gene: -
abundance: -
CDR3nt: TGTGCCAGCAGCCAGACCCTACCAGAAGCGTCGACAGATACGCAGTATTTT
CDR3aa: CASSQTLPEASTDTQYF

v_gene: TRBV21-1
j_gene: TRBJ2-3
d_gene: -
abundance: -
CDR3nt: TGTGCCACCACAGAGACGACCCAGTACTTT
CDR3aa: CATTETTQYF

v_gene: TRBV7-6
j_gene: TRBJ2-1
d_gene: -
abundance: -
CDR3nt: TGTGCCAGCAGCTTAGCCCAGTACATCTCCTACAATGAGCAGTTCTTC
CDR3aa: CASSLAQYISYNEQFF

v_gene: TRBV9
j_gene: TRBJ2-3
d_gene: TRBD1
abundance: -
CDR3nt: TGTGCCAGCAGTCATGCCGGGACAGGATCCACAGATACGCAGTATTTT
CDR3aa: CASSHAGTGSTDTQYF

v_gene: TRBV14
j_gene: TRBJ2-7
d_gene: TRBD2
abundance: few
CDR3nt: TGTGCCAGCAGCCAACTAGCGGGAAGCATATACGAGCAGTACTTC
CDR3aa: CASSQLAGSIYEQYF

v_gene: TRBV7-9
j_gene: TRBJ1-1
d_gene: TRBD1
abundance: few
CDR3nt: TGTGCCAGCAGCTTTCCACAGGGGTTGTATGAAGCTTTCTTT
CDR3aa: CASSFPQGLYEAFF

v_gene: TRBV28
j_gene: TRBJ2-7
d_gene: -
abundance: -
CDR3nt: TGTGCCAGCAGTTTAGAACAGGATCTCGAGCAGTACTTC
CDR3aa: CASSLEQDLEQYF

v_gene: TRBV5-1
j_gene: TRBJ2-7
d_gene: TRBD1
abundance: few
CDR3nt: TGCGCCAGCAGCCCTCAAACAGGGGCCTACGAGCAGTACTTC
CDR3aa: CASSPQTGAYEQYF

v_gene: TRBV11-2
j_gene: TRBJ2-5
d_gene: -
abundance: few
CDR3nt: TGTGCCAGCAGCTTCTCGTCGAGTTCCGAGACCCAGTACTTC
CDR3aa: CASSFSSSSETQYF

v_gene: TRBV5-1
j_gene: TRBJ2-2
d_gene: -
abundance: -
CDR3nt: TGCGCCAGTCTCCGGGCAGCCTCAAGCGGGGAGCTGTTTTTT
CDR3aa: CASLRAASSGELFF

v_gene: TRBV24-1
j_gene: TRBJ2-1
d_gene: TRBD1
abundance: few
CDR3nt: TGTGCCACCAGCCCAAGGGACAGGGGGCTGAATGAGCAGTTCTTC
CDR3aa: CATSPRDRGLNEQFF

v_gene: TRBV6-1
j_gene: TRBJ2-5
d_gene: TRBD2
abundance: few
CDR3nt: TGTGCCAGCAGTGAGTCGACGGGGGGAAACCAAGAGACCCAGTACTTC
CDR3aa: CASSESTGGNQETQYF

v_gene: TRBV5-1
j_gene: TRBJ2-5
d_gene: TRBD2
abundance: -
CDR3nt: TGCGCCAGCAGCTCTAGCGGGGGGGCTGAAGAGACCCAGTACTTC
CDR3aa: CASSSSGGAEETQYF

v_gene: TRBV5-1
j_gene: TRBJ1-4
d_gene: -
abundance: few
CDR3nt: TGCGCCAGCAGCTTGGATTCGCGGGGCGAGGATGAAAAACTGTTTTTT
CDR3aa: CASSLDSRGEDEKLFF

v_gene: TRBV7-9
j_gene: TRBJ2-7
d_gene: -
abundance: -
CDR3nt: TGTGCCAGCAGCGAACCCCCATTGGGCGCCTACGAGCAGTACTTC
CDR3aa: CASSEPPLGAYEQYF

v_gene: TRBV25-1
j_gene: TRBJ2-5
d_gene: -
abundance: few
CDR3nt: TGTGCCAGCAGTGTTTGGTACTTC
CDR3aa: CASSVWYF

v_gene: TRBV7-2
j_gene: TRBJ2-5
d_gene: -
abundance: -
CDR3nt: TGTGCCAGCACCCCGTCCTGGGGTGAGACCCAGTACTTC
CDR3aa: CASTPSWGETQYF

v_gene: TRBV2
j_gene: TRBJ2-7
d_gene: -
abundance: -
CDR3nt: TGTGCCAGCAAGGTCCCAAGGTCCTACGAGCAGTACTTC
CDR3aa: CASKVPRSYEQYF

v_gene: TRBV3-1
j_gene: TRBJ2-5
d_gene: TRBD1
abundance: few
CDR3nt: TGTGCCAGCAGCCAAAAATCGGGACAGGTTGGAGAGACCCAGTACTTC
CDR3aa: CASSQKSGQVGETQYF

v_gene: TRBV27
j_gene: TRBJ2-3
d_gene: -
abundance: -
CDR3nt: TGTGCCAGCAGTTCCCCCCATTCGCAGCTCACAGATACGCAGTATTTT
CDR3aa: CASSSPHSQLTDTQYF

v_gene: TRBV29-1
j_gene: TRBJ2-1
d_gene: TRBD2
abundance: few
CDR3nt: TGCAGCGTTGAAGTAGCGGGAGAAGGGAATGAGCAGTTCTTC
CDR3aa: CSVEVAGEGNEQFF

v_gene: TRBV12-3/TRBV12-4
j_gene: TRBJ2-7
d_gene: -
abundance: -
CDR3nt: TGTGCCAGCAGTTTAGATGTTTCTCGCTACGAGCAGTACTTC
CDR3aa: CASSLDVSRYEQYF

v_gene: TRBV20-1
j_gene: TRBJ2-7
d_gene: TRBD2
abundance: -
CDR3nt: TGCAGTGCTTCAGGACTAGCGGGAGTAGTCTCCTACGAGCAGTACTTC
CDR3aa: CSASGLAGVVSYEQYF

v_gene: TRBV5-4
j_gene: TRBJ2-7
d_gene: -
abundance: -
CDR3nt: TGTGCCAGCAGCTATCGTCCGGAGGACTACGAGCAGTACTTC
CDR3aa: CASSYRPEDYEQYF

v_gene: TRBV5-1
j_gene: TRBJ1-3
d_gene: -
abundance: few
CDR3nt: TGCGCCAGCAGCACGCTACAGGGAGCCCCTGGAAACACCATATATTTT
CDR3aa: CASSTLQGAPGNTIYF

v_gene: TRBV29-1
j_gene: TRBJ1-2
d_gene: -
abundance: few
CDR3nt: TGCAGCGTCGAGGACGCCAGCTATGGCTACACCTTC
CDR3aa: CSVEDASYGYTF

v_gene: TRBV6-5
j_gene: TRBJ2-7
d_gene: TRBD2
abundance: -
CDR3nt: TGTGCCAGCAGCCGACTAGCGGGAGACTACGAGCAGTACTTC
CDR3aa: CASSRLAGDYEQYF

v_gene: TRBV4-1
j_gene: TRBJ1-5
d_gene: TRBD1
abundance: few
CDR3nt: TGCGCCAGCAGCCGCGGACAGGGAGAGGATCAGCCCCAGCATTTT
CDR3aa: CASSRGQGEDQPQHF

v_gene: TRBV29-1
j_gene: TRBJ2-4
d_gene: -
abundance: -
CDR3nt: TGCAGCGTTGGGGGAAGCATTCAGTACTTC
CDR3aa: CSVGGSIQYF

v_gene: TRBV7-9
j_gene: TRBJ1-6
d_gene: -
abundance: few
CDR3nt: TGTGCCAGCAGCCCCTGGACCCTTCCGAATTCACCCCTCCACTTT
CDR3aa: CASSPWTLPNSPLHF

v_gene: TRBV20-1
j_gene: TRBJ1-2
d_gene: -
abundance: -
CDR3nt: TGCAGTGCCGAAGACGACAGGACCTATGGCTACACCTTC
CDR3aa: CSAEDDRTYGYTF

v_gene: TRBV5-1
j_gene: TRBJ1-2
d_gene: -
abundance: once
CDR3nt: TGCGCCAGCAGCTCCTCAGAGACCCGACATGGCTACACCTTC
CDR3aa: CASSSSETRHGYTF

v_gene: TRBV2
j_gene: TRBJ1-2
d_gene: -
abundance: few
CDR3nt: TGTGCCAGCAGTGAACTAGTTAACTATGGCTACACCTTC
CDR3aa: CASSELVNYGYTF

v_gene: TRBV6-5
j_gene: TRBJ2-7
d_gene: -
abundance: -
CDR3nt: TGTGCCAGCAGTTACTCCGTGTTCTCCTACGAGCAGTACTTC
CDR3aa: CASSYSVFSYEQYF

v_gene: TRBV12-3/TRBV12-4
j_gene: TRBJ1-6
d_gene: TRBD1
abundance: -
CDR3nt: TGTGCCAGCAGTTTAGGGACAGGGGGAAATTCACCCCTCCACTTT
CDR3aa: CASSLGTGGNSPLHF

v_gene: TRBV12-3/TRBV12-4
j_gene: TRBJ1-5
d_gene: -
abundance: -
CDR3nt: TGTGCCAGCAGTTTCACGGATAGCAATCAGCCCCAGCATTTT
CDR3aa: CASSFTDSNQPQHF

v_gene: TRBV7-9
j_gene: TRBJ2-5
d_gene: -
abundance: few
CDR3nt: TGTGCCAGCAGCTTACCTACGCTTAGCGAGACCCAGTACTTC
CDR3aa: CASSLPTLSETQYF

v_gene: TRBV7-2
j_gene: TRBJ2-3
d_gene: TRBD2
abundance: -
CDR3nt: TGTGCCAGCAGCACCAGGGGACTAGCGGCTAGCACAGATACGCAGTATTTT
CDR3aa: CASSTRGLAASTDTQYF